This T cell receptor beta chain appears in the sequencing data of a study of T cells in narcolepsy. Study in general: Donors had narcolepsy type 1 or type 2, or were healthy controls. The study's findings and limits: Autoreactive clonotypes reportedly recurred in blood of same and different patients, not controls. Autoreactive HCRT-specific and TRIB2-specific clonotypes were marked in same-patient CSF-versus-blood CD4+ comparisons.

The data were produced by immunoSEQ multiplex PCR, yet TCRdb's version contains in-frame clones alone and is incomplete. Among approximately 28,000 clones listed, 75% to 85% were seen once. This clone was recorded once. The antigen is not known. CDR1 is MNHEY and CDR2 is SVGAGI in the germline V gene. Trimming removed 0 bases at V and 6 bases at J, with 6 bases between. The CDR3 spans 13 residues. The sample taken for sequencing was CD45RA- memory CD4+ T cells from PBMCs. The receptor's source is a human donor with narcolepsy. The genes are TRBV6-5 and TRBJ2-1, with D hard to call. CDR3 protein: CASSYSRSNEQFF. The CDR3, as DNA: TGTGCCAGCAGTTACTCCAGGAGCAATGAGCAGTTCTTC.